The 26 T cell receptor beta chains listed next were all sequenced from one sample in a study of beta chain features in type 1 diabetes. What was sequenced were expressed TCRB transcripts, since all of the isolated RNA had been reverse transcribed. The protocol was immunoSEQ multiplex PCR, while the TCRdb copy is restricted to in-frame clones and leaves out a portion. The sample has about 410,000 clones, approximately 15% seen once. Input material: naive CD4+ T cells from blood. All receptors come from a man aged 25-45 years in good health.

The chain has TRBV4-3 and TRBJ2-1; TRBD2 matches at 7 bases. The V and J ends lost 2 bases and 2 bases, in that order; junction bases with no gene match: 3. The CDR3 is 15 amino acids. CDR1 and CDR2 (germline): LGHNA, YSLEER. The CDR3 coding sequence is TGCGCCAGCAGCCAATCGAGCGGGGCCTACAATGAGCAGTTCTTC. Residues: CASSQSSGAYNEQFF.

This clone was seen more than once but under ten times. This chain connects TRBV11-2 to TRBJ2-5; possibly TRBD2 for D (6 bases). CDR1 and CDR2 from the germline V gene are SGHAT and FQNNGV. This CDR3 has 16 residues. Trimming took off 3 bases at V and 5 bases at J, with 19 bases between the two ends. The CDR3: CASSFSRKLAGETQYF. CDR3 DNA sequence: TGTGCCAGCAGCTTCTCGAGGAAACTAGCTGGGGAGACCCAGTACTTC.

This rearrangement joins TRBV6-1 to TRBJ2-7; TRBD1 aligns across 11 bases. The CDR3 is 15 residues long. Trimming cost V 2 bases and J 7 bases; bases outside gene matches: 7. The germline V gene has CDR1 MNHNS and CDR2 SASEGT. CDR3 nucleotide sequence: TGTGCCAGCAGTGAATGGGACAGGGGGTTGCGGGAGCAGTACTTC. Translating it yields CASSEWDRGLREQYF.

This chain connects TRBV9 to TRBJ2-1; TRBD2 matches at 12 bases. Germline loops: CDR1 SGDLS, CDR2 YYNGEE. This CDR3 has 17 residues. With 4 bases clipped from V and 8 bases from J, the junction kept 13 bases outside the gene matches. In DNA form, the CDR3 reads TGTGCCAGCAGCCCCCGTGCATCTAGCGGGAGGGCTGATGAGCAGTTCTTC. It codes for CASSPRASSGRADEQFF.

The rearrangement links TRBV2 to TRBJ1-6; TRBD1 is a possible D gene (6 bases). This CDR3 contains 14 residues. Germline V CDR1 and CDR2: SNHLY, FYNNEI. The V end was cut by 1 base, the J end by 8 bases, with 9 bases between. DNA for the CDR3: TGTGCCAGCAGTGAAGTGCAGGGGTATTCACCCCTCCACTTT. The encoded protein is CASSEVQGYSPLHF.

This clone was picked up a small number of times. Mismatch with germline at one junction end may stem from a read error. The V call is TRBV20-1, the J call TRBJ2-1, with D possibly being TRBD2 (6 bases). This CDR3 is built from 11 residues. The germline gives CDR1 DFQATT, CDR2 SNEGSKA (reference sequence). CDR3 loop: CSTSPGYEQFF. CDR3 nucleotides: TGCAGTACTAGCCCGGGTTATGAGCAGTTCTTC.

This clone was counted between two and nine times. The chain recombines TRBV2 with TRBJ2-5; TRBD2 agrees at 7 bases. Trimming cost V 6 bases and J 2 bases; bases outside gene matches: 12. CDR3 length equals 16 residues. The germline V gene has CDR1 SNHLY and CDR2 FYNNEI. The CDR3 region has the DNA TGTGCCAGCAGACTCTTAGCGGGTGGGTCACAAGAGACCCAGTACTTC. It yields the protein CASRLLAGGSQETQYF.

This clone was seen a few times. The J gene is TRBJ2-5, the V gene TRBV30; weak D call: TRBD2 (5 bases). The CDR3 covers 13 residues. Per germline, CDR1 GTSNPN and CDR2 SVGIG (reference sequence). V was shortened by 2 bases and J by 4 bases, with 11 bases between the two germline ends. CDR3 sequence: CAWSPRDGETQYF. The CDR3 coding sequence is TGTGCCTGGAGTCCCCGGGATGGAGAGACCCAGTACTTC.

The chain is built from TRBV19 and TRBJ2-7; D remains unclear. This CDR3 is 13 amino acids long. Germline V gene sequence: CDR1 LNHDA, CDR2 SQIVND (reference sequence). The germline V and J ends were trimmed by 7 bases and 3 bases, with 13 bases remaining between them. CDR3 region: CASTDTLGYEQYF. The CDR3 DNA follows: TGTGCCAGTACTGACACCTTGGGCTACGAGCAGTACTTC.

This clone was detected a few times. The rearrangement links TRBV7-2 to TRBJ1-3; no clear D gene. Germline CDR1 reads SGHTA; CDR2 reads FQGNSA. The CDR3 consists of 11 residues. Trimming shortened V by 1 base and J by 5 bases, and 0 bases separated the two germline ends. The CDR3 here is CASSLGNTIYF. The CDR3 nucleotides read TGTGCCAGCAGCTTAGGAAACACCATATATTTT. The full variable domain, with the rest looked up from reference TRBV7-2 and TRBJ1-3, is GAGVSQSPSNKVTEKGKDVELRCDPISGHTALYWYRQSLGQGLEFLIYFQGNSAPDKSGLPSDRFSAERTGGSVSTLTIQRTQQEDSAVYLCASSLGNTIYFGEGSWLTVV.

V and J are TRBV2 and TRBJ1-2; no definite D call. Trimming left V 8 bases short and J 4 bases short, with 8 bases between. CDR1 and CDR2 (germline): SNHLY, FYNNEI. This CDR3 has 11 residues. The CDR3 protein is CASAAGYGYTF. DNA of the CDR3: TGTGCCAGCGCAGCAGGCTATGGCTACACCTTC.

This clone was seen a handful of times. This chain links TRBV11-2 with TRBJ2-5, with TRBD1 as a possible D gene (6 bases). Looked up from germline, CDR1 is SGHAT and CDR2 is FQNNGV. V lost 2 bases and J 5 bases, leaving 12 bases between the germline ends. The CDR3 spans 14 residues. This chain's CDR3 is CASSLNGGRETQYF. CDR3 bases: TGTGCCAGCAGCTTAAATGGGGGCCGGGAGACCCAGTACTTC.

This chain uses TRBV6-5 with TRBJ2-5, with 8 bases fitting TRBD2. CDR3 length equals 14 residues. V trimming: 4 bases; J trimming: 1 base; junction bases outside the gene matches: 2. The germline gives CDR1 MNHEY, CDR2 SVGAGI. CDR3 in DNA: TGTGCCAGCAGTTCAGCGGGGGCCCAAGAGACCCAGTACTTC. Translated, it gives CASSSAGAQETQYF.

This clone was detected ten times or more. The V call is TRBV14, the J call TRBJ2-1; D perhaps matches TRBD2 (5 bases). The CDR3 spans 14 residues. The germline V gene encodes CDR1 SGHDN and CDR2 FVKESK. Deletions cut 4 bases from V and 3 bases from J, with 10 bases between. CDR3 coding DNA: TGTGCCAGCAGCCGGCTGGACTTCTACAATGAGCAGTTCTTC. Translating gives CASSRLDFYNEQFF.

This clone showed up just a few times. The chain uses TRBV18 and TRBJ2-1, with 8 bases matching TRBD2. The CDR3 consists of 15 residues. V was pared by 8 bases and J by 0 bases, with 6 bases of the junction left unmatched. Germline V lookup: CDR1 KGHSH, CDR2 LQKENI. The CDR3 reads CASHESGGSYNEQFF. The CDR3 nucleotides are TGTGCCAGCCACGAGAGCGGGGGCTCCTACAATGAGCAGTTCTTC. The complete variable domain, with remaining parts taken from reference TRBV18 and TRBJ2-1, reads NAGVMQNPRHLVRRRGQEARLRCSPMKGHSHVYWYRQLPEEGLKFMVYLQKENIIDESGMPKERFSAEFPKEGPSILRIQQVVRGDSAAYFCASHESGGSYNEQFFGPGTRLTVL.

The chain is built from TRBV14 and TRBJ2-2; a possible D gene is TRBD1 (6 bases). Germline CDR1 SGHDN, CDR2 FVKESK. V was trimmed by 3 bases and J by 2 bases, leaving 7 bases between them. CDR3 length: 14 amino acids. CDR3 nucleotide sequence: TGTGCCAGCAGCCAGGACAGTAACACCGGGGAGCTGTTTTTT. It is translated as CASSQDSNTGELFF.

This rearrangement joins TRBV9 to TRBJ1-3; no firm D call. CDR3 length: 14 amino acids. V was trimmed by 0 bases and J by 3 bases, leaving 7 bases between them. CDR1 and CDR2 from the germline V gene are SGDLS and YYNGEE. CDR3 sequence: CASSVVGSGNTIYF. CDR3 DNA: TGTGCCAGCAGCGTAGTCGGAAGTGGAAACACCATATATTTT.

Only a few counts were recorded for this clone. The chain is built from TRBV5-1 and TRBJ2-2; D not resolved. V was trimmed by 6 bases and J by 0 bases, leaving 6 bases between them. The V gene's germline CDR1 is SGHRS and CDR2 YFSETQ. The CDR3 consists of 13 residues. The CDR3 loop reads CASTPTNTGELFF. The DNA for the CDR3 is TGCGCCAGCACCCCGACGAACACCGGGGAGCTGTTTTTT.

This clone was observed a handful of times. The chain employs TRBV12-5 and TRBJ2-7; tentatively, D is TRBD1 or TRBD2 (5 bases each). Germline V gives CDR1 LGHNT, CDR2 FRNRAP. The V end was cut by 7 bases, the J end by 2 bases, with 12 bases between. CDR3 length: 13 residues. CDR3 region: CASARTGPYEQYV. In nucleotides, the CDR3 is TGTGCTAGTGCGCGGACGGGGCCCTACGAGCAGTACGTC.

This chain connects TRBV10-3 to TRBJ2-7; TRBD1 matches at 11 bases. This CDR3 contains 14 residues. Losses at the gene ends were 5 bases for V and 2 bases for J; bases not matched to a gene: 2. Per germline, CDR1 ENHRY and CDR2 SYGVKD. CDR3 sequence: CAISMGQGAYEQYF. In DNA form, the CDR3 reads TGTGCCATCAGTATGGGACAGGGGGCCTACGAGCAGTACTTC.

This chain links TRBV18 with TRBJ1-2; unclear D gene. Trimming stripped 3 bases from V and 3 bases from J, with 11 bases between. Germline-derived CDR1 and CDR2 are KGHSH and LQKENI. The CDR3 totals 14 residues. The CDR3 sequence: CASSPPSGYYGYTF. The CDR3 nucleotides read TGTGCCAGCTCACCCCCGTCCGGATACTATGGCTACACCTTC. The whole variable domain, filled in from reference TRBV18 and TRBJ1-2, reads NAGVMQNPRHLVRRRGQEARLRCSPMKGHSHVYWYRQLPEEGLKFMVYLQKENIIDESGMPKERFSAEFPKEGPSILRIQQVVRGDSAAYFCASSPPSGYYGYTFGSGTRLTVV.

This clone was counted between two and nine times. The chain uses TRBV19 and TRBJ2-1; D call uncertain. Trimming stripped 3 bases from V and 6 bases from J, with 6 bases between. Germline V gives CDR1 LNHDA, CDR2 SQIVND (reference sequence). The CDR3 is 12 residues long. The CDR3 is CASSISVNEQFF. CDR3 nucleotides: TGTGCCAGTAGTATCAGCGTCAATGAGCAGTTCTTC.

This clone has just a few counts. This rearrangement joins TRBV7-9 to TRBJ2-2; D is ambiguous. The CDR3 runs 13 residues. Germline V gene lookup returns CDR1 SEHNR and CDR2 FQNEAQ (reference sequence). The V gene lost 7 bases and the J gene lost 6 bases, with 12 bases spanning the gap. CDR3: CASIRVYAGELFF. DNA for the CDR3: TGTGCCAGCATCCGGGTGTATGCCGGGGAGCTGTTTTTT.

This clone was counted a few times. V usage is TRBV30 and J usage is TRBJ1-3; the D is unclear. V dropped 4 bases and J dropped 0 bases, with 10 bases sitting between them. Germline V lookup: CDR1 GTSNPN, CDR2 SVGIG (reference sequence). The CDR3 has 14 residues. CDR3 coding DNA: TGTGCCTGGACCCGTGGAGGCTCTGGAAACACCATATATTTT. Translating it yields CAWTRGGSGNTIYF. Full variable domain (rest looked up from reference TRBV30 and TRBJ1-3): SQTIHQWPATLVQPVGSPLSLECTVEGTSNPNLYWYRQAAGRGLQLLFYSVGIGQISSEVPQNLSASRPQDRQFILSSKKLLLSDSGFYLCAWTRGGSGNTIYFGEGSWLTVV.

This chain joins TRBV30 and TRBJ1-2; TRBD1 agrees at 9 bases. CDR1 is GTSNPN, CDR2 SVGIG, per germline (reference sequence). The CDR3 is 12 residues long. V gave up 3 bases and J gave up 8 bases; unmatched junction bases: 4. The CDR3 nucleotides read TGTGCCTGGAGAGGGACAGGGATCGGCTACACCTTC. It is translated as CAWRGTGIGYTF.

The chain carries TRBV18 and TRBJ2-3, with a tentative D call TRBD2 (6 bases). V dropped 8 bases and J dropped 3 bases, with 15 bases sitting between them. The germline CDR1 and CDR2 sequences are KGHSH and LQKENI. The CDR3 consists of 14 residues. This CDR3 is CASAGRSRTDTQYF. The CDR3 DNA reads as TGTGCCAGCGCCGGGAGAAGTAGAACAGATACGCAGTATTTT.